This T cell receptor (beta chain) appears in the sequencing data of a study of vaccination effects on CD4 cells after COVID-19 (dated by TCRdb to 2021 to 2024). At the level of the whole study: Post-vaccine samples across the study were collected a median of 72 days after the second dose, with a range of 14 to 241. SARS-CoV-2 spike-specific CD4+ TCR repertoires were compared before and after mRNA vaccination in COVID-19 convalescent patients and in infection-naive vaccine recipients. A total of 9 to 11 COVID-19 convalescent patients and a handful of SARS-CoV-2-naive healthy vaccine recipients were included in the full study. Cultures from other donors in the study were sequenced using the Oncomine TCR Beta short-read assay on an Illumina iSeq 100. Findings and caveats that apply to the study as a whole: In healthy vaccine recipients, vaccine-induced clones were almost all SARS-CoV-2 mono-reactive, with only 1 of 255 cross-reactive with common cold coronaviruses. Clones induced by infection and clones induced by vaccination both contracted markedly at late timepoints after vaccination, which fits with T cell responses waning over time. The study was limited by a small number of convalescent patients, and early post-infection timepoints were lacking.

From the cysteine up to the phenylalanine, the CDR3 has a length of 15 residues. Only the CDR3 portion is preserved as DNA: 45 bases, with reading frame beginning at the first base. The V end loses 0 bases and the J end loses 0 bases, and a stretch of 6 bases separates them. Taken from the germline V gene (reference sequence), the CDR1 and CDR2 loops are SGHKS and YYEKEE. The ViraFEST assay stimulated PBMC with viral peptide pools and then used TCR sequencing to identify antigen-specific CD4+ T cell clonotypes by expansion. After 10 to 11 days of culture, CD4+ T cells were isolated with the EasySep CD4+ T cell isolation kit. Each participant got two doses of an mRNA SARS-CoV-2 vaccine, either BNT162b2 or mRNA-1273. Healthy vaccine recipients had no prior SARS-CoV-2 infection, confirmed by negative nucleocapsid antibodies before and after vaccination. Under 2.5 million PBMC per well were cultured with 10 ug/ml peptides in IMDM containing about 5% human AB serum, about 10 IU/ml IL-2 and gentamicin. Half of the culture medium was replaced with fresh IL-2-containing medium on days 3 and 7. Each peptide stimulation condition was cultured in triplicate wells unless otherwise noted. PBMC were separated from whole blood using Ficoll-Paque Plus gradient centrifugation and were then either cryopreserved at -140C or used fresh. The overlapping peptide pools covered the spike proteins of SARS-CoV-2 as well as those of the common cold coronaviruses HCoV-NL63, HCoV-OC43 and HCoV-229E. The QIAamp micro DNA kit was used to extract genomic DNA from the cultured CD4+ T cells.

Comments on this clone: Its antigen is unknown. No clone much larger than this one lies a single base away; base qualities are absent.

The library was prepared using the immunoSEQ multiplex PCR assay. TCR beta CDR3 sequencing was performed on DNA from the cultured, isolated CD4+ T cells. Per the source publication's procedure: Non-productive TCR sequences were removed, reads were trimmed to the CDR3 region, and CDR3s of at least 7 amino acids were retained. The MANAFEST web app was used to identify antigen-specific clonotypes by comparing expansion in peptide wells with expansion in reference cultures. To be called positive, a clone needed expansion at FDR<0.05 compared with the reference and with all other wells, an odds ratio greater than 5, and a frequency greater than 0.1% in two replicate wells. A clonotype was defined as cross-reactive if the clonotype was significantly expanded both in SARS-CoV-2 spike wells and in at least one common cold coronavirus spike condition. CDR3 similarity was assessed by Levenshtein distance using the stringdist R package, and unrooted trees were constructed with ape in R 3.6.1. The table was pulled from immuneACCESS by TCRdb, which kept in-frame rearrangements only. Such tables lose some clones; where checked, under half of the loss comes from unresolved V genes, and the rest has no known cause. That table is the source of V, J and clone size, and D and trimming were worked out from the DNA. Present in this sample are almost 70,000 clones, around 70% of which were seen just once. Roughly 1.4% of the sample rests with the top ten.

Sequencing was performed on CD4+ T cells from PBMCs cultured with HCoV-229E spike peptides, taken after COVID-19 vaccination. The cell subset or site label, as the study defines it: HCoV-229E spike overlapping peptide pool stimulation. Recombination connected TRBV5-5 to TRBJ1-4; the D gene is unclear. This TCR was recovered from a human donor who received a COVID-19 vaccine. The CDR3 reads as follows: CASSLGHATNEKLFF. The DNA reads TGTGCCAGCAGCTTGGGACACGCAACTAATGAAAAACTGTTTTTT.